This is a list of T cell receptor beta chains from one sample in a study of beta chain features in type 1 diabetes. Sequencing was performed with immunoSEQ multiplex PCR; in TCRdb, only in-frame clones are kept and a portion is missing. This table holds 110,000 to 150,000 clones, 9.7% found once. The sample comprised central memory CD4+ T cells from blood. The receptors stem from a woman aged 40-49 years in good health. CDR3s include the opening cysteine and the closing phenylalanine or tryptophan. D genes are given only for firm matches. Clone size is shown for a subset of rows, as once, few, many or a class of expanded clone.

clone size	V gene	J gene	D gene	CDR3 DNA	CDR3 protein
.	TRBV7-2	TRBJ2-4	.	TGTGCCAGCAGCTTAAATGGGGGGGCCAAAAACATTCAGTACTTC	CASSLNGGAKNIQYF
.	TRBV11-2	TRBJ1-1	TRBD1	TGTGCCAGCAGCTTAACAGGGGCGAACACTGAAGCTTTCTTT	CASSLTGANTEAFF
few	TRBV5-1	TRBJ2-5	TRBD1	TGCGCCAGGGGACAGGAGCGAGGTTCCCAAGAGACCCAGTACTTC	CARGQERGSQETQYF
few	TRBV4-3	TRBJ2-1	TRBD2	TGCGCCAGCAGCCTAGGTCTCGTAGCGGGGGTTGAGCAGTTCTTC	CASSLGLVAGVEQFF
.	TRBV6-5	TRBJ2-7	.	TGTGCCAGCAGTTATTCCGGGACACTCTACGAGCAGTACTTC	CASSYSGTLYEQYF
few	TRBV4-2	TRBJ2-7	TRBD2	TGTGCCAGCAGCCAAATTAGCGGGGACTCCTACGAGCAGTACTTC	CASSQISGDSYEQYF
.	TRBV19	TRBJ2-1	TRBD2	TGTGCCAGTAGTATCCGACTAGCGACGTACAATGAGCAGTTCTTC	CASSIRLATYNEQFF
many	TRBV4-3	TRBJ2-1	TRBD2	TGCGCCAGCAGCCAAGGGTGGCTAGCGGGGGGGAATGAGCAGTTCTTC	CASSQGWLAGGNEQFF
.	TRBV7-9	TRBJ2-5	TRBD2	TGTGCCAGCAGCGGGGGGGCCCAGTACTTC	CASSGGAQYF
.	TRBV2	TRBJ1-2	.	TGTGCCAGCAGTCAGGGGAAAGGGAACTATGGCTACACCTTC	CASSQGKGNYGYTF
.	TRBV18	TRBJ1-5	TRBD1	TGTGCCAGCTCACCACCAGGGGGACAGGCCAATCAGCCCCAGCATTTT	CASSPPGGQANQPQHF
.	TRBV19	TRBJ1-2	.	TGTGCCAGTAGTACCGGGTTAAGGACAGTCGGCTACACCTTC	CASSTGLRTVGYTF
few	TRBV7-7	TRBJ2-5	.	TGTGCCAGCAGCTTAACTGGGGCCGTCCAAGAGACCCAGTACTTC	CASSLTGAVQETQYF
few	TRBV5-6	TRBJ2-6	.	TGTGCCAGCAGCTTGGGAGGGTCGAGCTCTGGGGCCAACGTCCTGACTTTC	CASSLGGSSSGANVLTF
few	TRBV29-1	TRBJ1-3	.	TGCAGCGCCTCTGGACAGCTGACCGGAAACACCATATATTTT	CSASGQLTGNTIYF
.	TRBV6-6	TRBJ2-5	TRBD1	TGTGCCAGCAGGAGGGGACAGGGGGAGACCCAGTACTTC	CASRRGQGETQYF